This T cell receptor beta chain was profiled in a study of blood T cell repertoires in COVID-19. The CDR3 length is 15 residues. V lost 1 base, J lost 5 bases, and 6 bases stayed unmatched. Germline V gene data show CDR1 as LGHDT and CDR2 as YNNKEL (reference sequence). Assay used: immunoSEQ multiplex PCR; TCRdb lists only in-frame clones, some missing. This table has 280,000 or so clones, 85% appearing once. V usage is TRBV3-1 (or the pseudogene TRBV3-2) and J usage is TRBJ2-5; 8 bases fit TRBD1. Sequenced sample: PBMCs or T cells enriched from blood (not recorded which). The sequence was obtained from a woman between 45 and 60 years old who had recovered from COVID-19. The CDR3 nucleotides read TGTGCCAGCAGCCAAGGTCCAGGGGGCGGGGAGACCCAGTACTTC. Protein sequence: CASSQGPGGGETQYF.